This passage covers 31 T cell receptor beta chains from one sample sequenced in a study of T cell changes during pregnancy in multiple sclerosis (dated by TCRdb to about 2019). Library creation used the immunoSEQ multiplex PCR assay. TCRdb took this table from immuneACCESS and kept in-frame rearrangements with V and J called. Such tables lack part of the clones; where checked against another copy, unresolved V genes explain under half of the gap, and the rest is unexplained. The sample has 100,000 to 130,000 clones on record, approximately 90% of them singletons. Jointly, the top ten make up over 0.65% of the sample. The source material was peripheral blood, sampled in the third trimester of pregnancy. The receptors derive from a female donor in good health, enrolled as a control in a pregnancy study.

The rearrangement links TRBV10-3 to TRBJ2-7, with 10 bases identical to TRBD1. CDR1 and CDR2 (germline): ENHRY, SYGVKD. The CDR3 consists of 17 residues. Losses at the gene ends were 4 bases for V and 2 bases for J; bases not matched to a gene: 11. The CDR3 DNA is TGTGCCATCAGTGCGGGGACAGGGGTACGGGGAACCTACGAGCAGTACTTC. This encodes CAISAGTGVRGTYEQYF.

The chain joins TRBV6-6 to TRBJ1-3; tentatively, D is TRBD1 (5 bases). Germline V gene lookup returns CDR1 MNHNY and CDR2 SVGAGI (reference sequence). CDR3 length: 16 amino acids. Trimming stripped 2 bases from V and 0 bases from J, with 11 bases between. CDR3 DNA: TGTGCCAGCAGTTACGGGGCGGGACTCTCTGGAAACACCATATATTTT. Amino acids: CASSYGAGLSGNTIYF.

The V and J genes are TRBV5-1 and TRBJ2-3; D not certain. Germline lookup yields CDR1 SGHRS and CDR2 YFSETQ. This CDR3 comprises 14 residues. The V and J ends lost 5 bases and 0 bases respectively, with 10 bases between them. As DNA, the CDR3 is TGCGCCAGCAGTTCGTTAAGCAGCACAGATACGCAGTATTTT. This sequence encodes CASSSLSSTDTQYF.

The V gene is TRBV6-5, the J gene TRBJ2-3; D is unclear. Trimming shortened V by 8 bases and J by 1 base, and 16 bases separated the two germline ends. Germline-derived CDR1 and CDR2 are MNHEY and SVGAGI. The CDR3 is 15 residues long. Written as DNA, the CDR3 is TGTGCCAGCCGGCGACCCGGGTACGGCACAGATACGCAGTATTTT. It translates to CASRRPGYGTDTQYF.

This clone was detected only once. This chain connects TRBV7-2 to TRBJ2-3; D remains unclear. Between the trimmed V and J ends, which lost 0 bases and 6 bases, there was a span of 13 bases. The CDR3 sequence is 15 residues long. The germline gives CDR1 SGHTA, CDR2 FQGNSA. The CDR3 DNA reads TGTGCCAGCAGCTTAGCGCTTCGGCCCGGGGATACGCAGTATTTT. It yields the protein CASSLALRPGDTQYF.

The CDR3 DNA is TGTGCCAGCAGCGTAGACCAGGGTTTAGACTTGCGGTATGGCTACACCTTC. Protein product: CASSVDQGLDLRYGYTF. V usage is TRBV9 and J usage is TRBJ1-2; tentative D call: TRBD1 (5 bases). CDR1 and CDR2 from the germline V gene are SGDLS and YYNGEE. V was trimmed by 0 bases and J by 5 bases, leaving 20 bases between them. There are 17 residues in the CDR3.

This chain links TRBV30 with TRBJ1-4, with D possibly TRBD1 on 5 matching bases. Germline loops: CDR1 GTSNPN, CDR2 SVGIG (reference sequence). V was clipped by 0 bases and J by 5 bases, with 13 bases between them. The CDR3 is made up of 15 amino acids. CDR3 sequence (DNA): TGTGCCTGGAGTGTTAAGGGCAGGGTAAATGAAAAACTGTTTTTT. It translates to CAWSVKGRVNEKLFF.

The genes are TRBV6-5 and TRBJ1-2; 11 bases match TRBD1. The CDR3 contains 15 residues. Trimming at V came to 5 bases and at J to 4 bases, leaving 6 bases not matched to a gene. Germline lookup yields CDR1 MNHEY and CDR2 SVGAGI. In DNA form, the CDR3 reads TGTGCCAGCAGTGTGGACAGGGGGCGCGGCTATGGCTACACCTTC. Protein: CASSVDRGRGYGYTF.

The chain links TRBV19 to TRBJ1-2; D gene ambiguous. The CDR3 has 17 residues. V was clipped by 3 bases and J by 0 bases, with 17 bases between them. Germline assignment: CDR1 LNHDA and CDR2 SQIVND (reference sequence). In nucleotides, the CDR3 is TGTGCCAGTAGTATCGGCGGTTACTTCGTAGCTAACTATGGCTACACCTTC. It specifies CASSIGGYFVANYGYTF.

This clone was recorded only once. J is TRBJ2-3 and V is TRBV13; 10 nucleotides line up with TRBD2. CDR3 length: 16 residues. V gave up 4 bases and J gave up 1 base; unmatched junction bases: 5. Germline V gene data show CDR1 as PRHDT and CDR2 as FYEKMQ (reference sequence). The CDR3 loop is CASSYRAGGRTDTQYF. DNA for the CDR3: TGTGCCAGCAGCTATCGAGCGGGGGGGCGCACAGATACGCAGTATTTT.

Only a few counts were recorded for this clone. The J gene is TRBJ1-5, the V gene TRBV29-1; TRBD1 might be the D (6 bases). There are 13 residues in the CDR3. Trimming took 7 bases from V and 3 from J, leaving 13 bases between them. Germline values: CDR1 SQVTM, CDR2 ANQGSEA. This CDR3 is CSGTQGYNQPQHF. In nucleotides, the CDR3 is TGCAGCGGAACACAGGGCTACAATCAGCCCCAGCATTTT.

V and J are TRBV7-2 and TRBJ1-6; D gene ambiguous. The V end was cut by 1 base, the J end by 8 bases, with 9 bases between. This CDR3 has 14 amino acids. The V gene's germline CDR1 is SGHTA and CDR2 FQGNSA. The CDR3 sequence: CASSLEEGYSPLHF. CDR3 nucleotides: TGTGCCAGCAGCTTAGAGGAGGGCTATTCACCCCTCCACTTT.

V usage is TRBV2 and J usage is TRBJ1-1; 8 positions match TRBD1. The germline V gene has CDR1 SNHLY and CDR2 FYNNEI. V was clipped by 6 bases and J by 4 bases; unmatched bases: 1. This CDR3 region has 12 residues. The CDR3 DNA sequence: TGTGCCAGCAGCAGGGGGCCCACTGAAGCTTTCTTT. Protein: CASSRGPTEAFF.

The chain recombines TRBV5-1 with TRBJ1-5, with D perhaps TRBD1 (5 bases). CDR3 length: 16 amino acids. V shed 0 bases and J shed 4 bases, with 14 bases lying between them. Germline lookup yields CDR1 SGHRS and CDR2 YFSETQ. Written as DNA, the CDR3 is TGCGCCAGCAGCTTGGGCCCGGACAACAAAAATCAGCCCCAGCATTTT. This translates into CASSLGPDNKNQPQHF.

The rearrangement links TRBV13 to TRBJ2-2; possible D gene TRBD2, 5 bases. Trimming cost V 7 bases and J 5 bases, with 14 bases left between them. CDR3 length: 14 residues. Germline values: CDR1 PRHDT, CDR2 FYEKMQ (reference sequence). The CDR3 spells CASNSDLGTGELFF. CDR3 in DNA: TGTGCCAGCAACTCGGACTTAGGTACCGGGGAGCTGTTTTTT. The complete variable domain, with remaining parts taken from reference TRBV13 and TRBJ2-2, reads AAGVIQSPRHLIKEKRETATLKCYPIPRHDTVYWYQQGPGQDPQFLISFYEKMQSDKGSIPDRFSAQQFSDYHSELNMSSLELGDSALYFCASNSDLGTGELFFGEGSRLTVL.

The CDR3 DNA follows: TGTGCCAGCAGCTACTTTCTGGGGGGACCCTACGAGCAGTACTTC. It encodes CASSYFLGGPYEQYF. The V and J genes are TRBV5-5 and TRBJ2-7; tentative D call: TRBD2 (6 bases). The ends were cut back, 3 bases at V and 2 bases at J, with 15 bases in the middle. CDR3 length: 15 amino acids. Germline assignment: CDR1 SGHKS and CDR2 YYEKEE (reference sequence).

V and J are TRBV6-5 and TRBJ2-7, with 9 bases matching TRBD1. Germline CDR1 MNHEY, CDR2 SVGAGI. The CDR3 runs 14 residues. The V gene end was trimmed by 5 bases and the J gene end by 1 base; junction bases not matched to a gene: 3. As DNA, the CDR3 is TGTGCCAGCAGTCTGGACAGGGGTTCCTACGAGCAGTACTTC. Its translation: CASSLDRGSYEQYF.

The rearrangement links TRBV19 to TRBJ2-7, with D tentatively TRBD1 (6 bases). The CDR3 runs to 14 residues. V was trimmed by 1 base and J by 3 bases, leaving 10 bases between them. Per the germline V gene, CDR1 is LNHDA and CDR2 is SQIVND (reference sequence). The CDR3 coding sequence is TGTGCCAGTAGTATAGCAGGGGCCATCTACGAGCAGTACTTC. Encoded protein: CASSIAGAIYEQYF.

The chain carries TRBV7-2 and TRBJ2-1; no clear D gene. Germline CDR1 is SGHTA and CDR2 is FQGNSA. Trimming pared 3 bases from V and 8 bases from J, leaving 2 bases between. The CDR3 loop spans 10 amino acids. CDR3 coding DNA: TGTGCCAGCAGCTTCTATGAGCAGTTCTTC. Residues: CASSFYEQFF. Combining the CDR3 with reference TRBV7-2 and TRBJ2-1 gives the whole variable domain GAGVSQSPSNKVTEKGKDVELRCDPISGHTALYWYRQSLGQGLEFLIYFQGNSAPDKSGLPSDRFSAERTGGSVSTLTIQRTQQEDSAVYLCASSFYEQFFGPGTRLTVL.

The chain links TRBV5-1 to TRBJ1-1; D is possibly TRBD1 (6 bases). Germline-derived CDR1 and CDR2 are SGHRS and YFSETQ. Trimming stripped 3 bases from V and 2 bases from J, with 26 bases between. This CDR3 comprises 19 residues. CDR3 nucleotides: TGCGCCAGCAGCTCATTAATTTCAGGGGCCGGAATTGGTAACACTGAAGCTTTCTTT. Its protein product is CASSSLISGAGIGNTEAFF.

This rearrangement joins TRBV30 to TRBJ1-5; D gene unclear. CDR3 length: 13 amino acids. Germline CDR1 and CDR2: GTSNPN and SVGIG (reference sequence). V dropped 2 bases and J dropped 2 bases, with 7 bases sitting between them. The CDR3 spells CAWSYQGNQPQHF. The CDR3 bases are TGTGCCTGGAGTTACCAGGGCAATCAGCCCCAGCATTTT.

The chain joins TRBV5-5 to TRBJ1-2; TRBD1 might be the D (5 bases). Trimming removed 4 bases from V and 4 bases from J, with 17 bases in between. The germline gives CDR1 SGHKS, CDR2 YYEKEE (reference sequence). This CDR3 has 15 amino acids. The CDR3 DNA reads TGTGCCAGCAGCGCCACCGCGGGACTCAGCTATGGCTACACCTTC. This encodes CASSATAGLSYGYTF.

V usage is TRBV19 and J usage is TRBJ2-7, with D maybe TRBD1 (5 bases). The germline V gene has CDR1 LNHDA and CDR2 SQIVND (reference sequence). Trimming left V 0 bases short and J 6 bases short, with 9 bases between. The CDR3 sequence is 13 residues long. CDR3 DNA sequence: TGTGCCAGTAGTATAGATCCGACAGTCGAGCAGTACTTC. This gives the protein CASSIDPTVEQYF.

The chain uses TRBV25-1 and TRBJ1-5, with D possibly being TRBD1 (6 bases). Germline CDR1 and CDR2: MGHDK and SYGVNS. The V end lost 3 bases, the J end lost 7 bases, and 7 bases lay between the germline ends. The CDR3 consists of 12 residues. CDR3 nucleotides: TGTGCCAGCAGTGACAGGGGACAGCCCCAGCATTTT. Amino acid sequence: CASSDRGQPQHF.

The chain has TRBV2 and TRBJ2-1; 8 bases line up with TRBD2. The CDR3 is 15 amino acids. Germline CDR1 SNHLY, CDR2 FYNNEI. After removal of 7 bases from V and 6 bases from J, the junction contained 11 bases not matched to a gene. The CDR3 DNA sequence: TGTGCCAGCAAAGAAGGGACTAGTGGTCTCAATGAGCAGTTCTTC. Translation gives CASKEGTSGLNEQFF.

The rearrangement uses TRBV5-1 and TRBJ1-1; 7 nucleotides line up with TRBD1. The CDR3 contains 17 residues. Per germline, CDR1 SGHRS and CDR2 YFSETQ. Unmatched junction bases numbered 9, after V lost 0 bases and J lost 1 base. The CDR3 loop reads CASSLAKTGTANTEAFF. CDR3 DNA: TGCGCCAGCAGCTTGGCCAAGACCGGGACAGCGAACACTGAAGCTTTCTTT.

The chain carries TRBV10-3 and TRBJ1-5; the D gene is possibly TRBD1 (5 bases). The V end was cut by 3 bases, the J end by 5 bases, with 11 bases between. The CDR3 spans 14 residues. Germline CDR1 and CDR2: ENHRY and SYGVKD. This CDR3 is CAISETAGDQPQHF. In DNA form, the CDR3 reads TGTGCCATCAGTGAAACGGCGGGGGATCAGCCCCAGCATTTT.

This chain connects TRBV9 to TRBJ1-6, with D uncertain. Trimming removed 0 bases at V and 9 bases at J, with 7 bases between. The germline CDR1 and CDR2 sequences are SGDLS and YYNGEE. The CDR3 loop spans 13 amino acids. In DNA form, the CDR3 reads TGTGCCAGCAGCGTAGGCTTAGTTTCACCCCTCCACTTT. It specifies CASSVGLVSPLHF.

The V and J genes are TRBV5-5 and TRBJ1-6, with D perhaps TRBD1 (5 bases). The CDR3 runs to 16 residues. Germline V CDR1 and CDR2: SGHKS, YYEKEE (reference sequence). The germline V and J ends were trimmed by 4 bases and 7 bases, with 18 bases remaining between them. The CDR3: CASSPGDGGRNSPLHF. CDR3 DNA sequence: TGTGCCAGCAGCCCGGGGGACGGTGGGAGGAATTCACCCCTCCACTTT. Supplemented by reference TRBV5-5 and TRBJ1-6, the full variable domain reads DAGVTQSPTHLIKTRGQQVTLRCSPISGHKSVSWYQQVLGQGPQFIFQYYEKEERGRGNFPDRFSARQFPNYSSELNVNALLLGDSALYLCASSPGDGGRNSPLHFGNGTRLTVT.

The V gene is TRBV27, the J gene TRBJ2-7; 7 nucleotides match TRBD1. Losses at the gene ends were 6 bases for V and 7 bases for J; bases not matched to a gene: 18. Germline-derived CDR1 and CDR2 are MNHEY and SMNVEV (reference sequence). There are 16 residues in the CDR3. The chain's CDR3 is CASREPTGKGPLEQYF. CDR3 coding DNA: TGTGCCAGCAGAGAACCGACAGGGAAGGGGCCTTTGGAGCAGTACTTC.

A single count supports this clone. V and J are TRBV7-2 and TRBJ2-5; TRBD2 matches 11 bases. The CDR3 totals 15 residues. Trimming took 3 bases from V and 5 from J; bases not matched to a gene: 5. Germline lookup yields CDR1 SGHTA and CDR2 FQGNSA. The CDR3 here is CASSFTSGGGETQYF. The CDR3 bases are TGTGCCAGCAGCTTTACTAGCGGGGGAGGTGAGACCCAGTACTTC.